This entry concerns a single T cell receptor beta chain. The sample belongs to a study of blood T cell repertoires in COVID-19. The CDR3 extends over 15 amino acids. The ends lost 6 bases at V and 7 bases at J; junction bases unmatched: 8. Germline lookup yields CDR1 ENHRY and CDR2 SYGVKD. Method: immunoSEQ multiplex PCR; TCRdb's copy keeps in-frame clones and lacks some. The sample records some 49,000 clones, less than 90% being singletons. The chain has TRBV10-3 and TRBJ1-6, with 8 bases identical to TRBD1. The sequence was collected from a human donor in a cohort sampled during active COVID-19. What was sequenced was peripheral blood. CDR3 in DNA: TGTGCCATCAGAGCCGGGACAGGACCCAATTCACCCCTCCACTTT. Amino acids: CAIRAGTGPNSPLHF.